A single sample is the source of the 6 T cell receptor beta chains below, sequenced in a study of blood T cell repertoires in COVID-19 (dated by TCRdb to 2020 to 2022). The receptor library was made with the immunoSEQ multiplex PCR assay. Sourced from immuneACCESS, this table was stored by TCRdb with only in-frame sequences that have V and J called. A share of the clones is absent; for the studies checked, an unresolved V gene accounts for under half, and the remainder has no known explanation. Here the sample has around 340,000 clones; approximately 86% occur a single time. The ten largest account for around 7.4% of the sample. Sequenced: peripheral blood. The receptor source for this set is a woman aged 55-69 years with COVID-19, enrolled during active disease.

A few counts support this clone. The chain combines TRBV4-3 with TRBJ2-3; the D gene is possibly TRBD1 (6 bases). The germline CDR1 and CDR2 sequences are LGHNA and YSLEER. The CDR3 loop spans 18 amino acids. V lost 0 bases to trimming and J lost 3 bases, with 19 bases between them. The CDR3 protein is CASSQDPRGRLGTDTQYF. Written as DNA, the CDR3 is TGCGCCAGCAGCCAAGACCCCAGGGGCAGGCTGGGGACAGATACGCAGTATTTT.

This chain connects TRBV19 to TRBJ2-6, with TRBD2 identical over 7 bases. The V gene end was trimmed by 0 bases and the J gene end by 0 bases; junction bases not matched to a gene: 5. Germline assignment: CDR1 LNHDA and CDR2 SQIVND (reference sequence). CDR3 length: 18 residues. CDR3 nucleotide sequence: TGTGCCAGTAGTATAGACCTAGCGGCGTACTCTGGGGCCAACGTCCTGACTTTC. Translation: CASSIDLAAYSGANVLTF.

A remark on this clone: Other nucleotide sequences from this sample produce the same CDR3. The rearrangement uses TRBV7-3 and TRBJ2-3, with D unclear. V lost 2 bases to trimming and J lost 5 bases, with 5 bases between them. Germline V gene data show CDR1 as SGHTA and CDR2 as FQGTGA. The CDR3 length is 12 residues. CDR3 loop: CASSLYGDTQYF. DNA for the CDR3: TGTGCCAGCAGCTTATACGGAGATACGCAGTATTTT.

The chain links TRBV7-2 to TRBJ2-3, with 10 nucleotides matching TRBD2. CDR1 and CDR2 from the germline V gene are SGHTA and FQGNSA. This CDR3 comprises 15 residues. V lost 5 bases, J lost 3 bases, and 5 bases stayed unmatched. CDR3 nucleotide sequence: TGTGCCAGCAGCCCTCCGGGACTAGCGACAGATACGCAGTATTTT. Protein product: CASSPPGLATDTQYF. Full variable domain (remainder filled in from reference TRBV7-2 and TRBJ2-3): GAGVSQSPSNKVTEKGKDVELRCDPISGHTALYWYRQSLGQGLEFLIYFQGNSAPDKSGLPSDRFSAERTGGSVSTLTIQRTQQEDSAVYLCASSPPGLATDTQYFGPGTRLTVL.

The chain couples TRBV6-5 to TRBJ1-2, with 7 positions matching TRBD1. The CDR3 contains 14 residues. Trimming removed 6 bases from V and 8 bases from J; junction bases left unmatched: 12. Germline CDR1 and CDR2: MNHEY and SVGAGI. This CDR3 reads CASRTVQGSLGYTF. The CDR3 coding sequence is TGTGCCAGCAGGACCGTACAGGGGTCTTTAGGCTACACCTTC.

The table lists this clone with a few counts. This chain links TRBV10-3 with TRBJ1-1; D perhaps matches TRBD1 (5 bases). V shed 4 bases and J shed 1 base, with 16 bases lying between them. CDR1 is ENHRY, CDR2 SYGVKD, per germline. The CDR3 runs to 16 residues. The chain's CDR3 is CAISASVGVSNTEAFF. CDR3 DNA sequence: TGTGCCATCAGTGCCTCAGTAGGGGTCTCGAACACTGAAGCTTTCTTT.